This TCR beta chain was sequenced for a study of T cells after yellow fever vaccination. TCRdb reprocessed the 5' RACE reads with MiXCR, giving one entry per CDR3 protein. The sample contains some 250,000 distinct CDR3 sequences, around 3.5% of which appear only once. This clonotype was seen ten or more times. Germline lookup yields CDR1 SGHDN and CDR2 FVKESK. CDR3 length: 13 amino acids. V gave up 4 bases and J gave up 7 bases, with 10 bases separating them. The sequence came from a young man who received the YFV17D yellow fever vaccine. The gene calls are TRBV14 and TRBJ2-2, with TRBD1 as a possible D gene (6 bases). Sequenced material: PBMCs, taken 15 days after the yellow fever booster vaccination. CDR3 coding DNA: TGTGCCAGCAGCCTAGGGGGAATCGGGGAGCTGTTTTTT. This codes for CASSLGGIGELFF.